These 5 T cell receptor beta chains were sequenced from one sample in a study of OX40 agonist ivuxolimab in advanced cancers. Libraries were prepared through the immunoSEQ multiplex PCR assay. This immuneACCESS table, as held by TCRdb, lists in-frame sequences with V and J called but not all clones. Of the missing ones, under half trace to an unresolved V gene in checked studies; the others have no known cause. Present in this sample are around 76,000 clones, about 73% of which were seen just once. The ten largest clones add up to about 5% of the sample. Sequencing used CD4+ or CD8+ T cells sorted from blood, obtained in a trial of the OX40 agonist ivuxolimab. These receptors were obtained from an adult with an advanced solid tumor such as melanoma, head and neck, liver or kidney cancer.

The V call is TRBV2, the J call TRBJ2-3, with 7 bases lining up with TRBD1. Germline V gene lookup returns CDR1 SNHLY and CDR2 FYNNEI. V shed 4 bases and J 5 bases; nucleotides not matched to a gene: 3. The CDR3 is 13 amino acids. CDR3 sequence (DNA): TGTGCCAGCAGTGGACAGGGCTTAGATACGCAGTATTTT. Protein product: CASSGQGLDTQYF. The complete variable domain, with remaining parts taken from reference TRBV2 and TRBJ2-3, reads EPEVTQTPSHQVTQMGQEVILRCVPISNHLYFYWYRQILGQKVEFLVSFYNNEISEKSEIFDDQFSVERPDGSNFTLKIRSTKLEDSAMYFCASSGQGLDTQYFGPGTRLTVL.

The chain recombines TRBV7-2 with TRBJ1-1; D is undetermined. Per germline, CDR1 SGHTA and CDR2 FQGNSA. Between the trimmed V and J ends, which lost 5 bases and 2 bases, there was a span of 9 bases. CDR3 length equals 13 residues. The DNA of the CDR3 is TGTGCCAGCAGCCCCTGGGGAAACACTGAAGCTTTCTTT. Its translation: CASSPWGNTEAFF.

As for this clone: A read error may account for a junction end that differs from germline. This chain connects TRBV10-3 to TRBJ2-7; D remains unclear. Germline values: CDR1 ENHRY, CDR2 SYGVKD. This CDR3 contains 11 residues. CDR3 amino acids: CAISEDILLHF. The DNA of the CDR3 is TGTGCCATCAGTGAGGACATCCTCCTGCACTTC.

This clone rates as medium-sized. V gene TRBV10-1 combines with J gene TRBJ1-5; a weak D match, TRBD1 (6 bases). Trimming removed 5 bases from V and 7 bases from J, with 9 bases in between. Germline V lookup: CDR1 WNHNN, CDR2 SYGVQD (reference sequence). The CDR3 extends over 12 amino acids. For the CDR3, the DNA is TGCGCCAGCAGTACTGGACAGCAGCCCCAGCATTTT. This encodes CASSTGQQPQHF.

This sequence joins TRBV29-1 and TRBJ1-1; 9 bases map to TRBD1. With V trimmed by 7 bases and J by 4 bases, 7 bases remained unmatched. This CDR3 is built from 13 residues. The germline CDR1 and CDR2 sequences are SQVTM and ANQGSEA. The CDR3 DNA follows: TGCAGCGCCGGGACAGGGTTGAGCACTGAAGCTTTCTTT. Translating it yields CSAGTGLSTEAFF.